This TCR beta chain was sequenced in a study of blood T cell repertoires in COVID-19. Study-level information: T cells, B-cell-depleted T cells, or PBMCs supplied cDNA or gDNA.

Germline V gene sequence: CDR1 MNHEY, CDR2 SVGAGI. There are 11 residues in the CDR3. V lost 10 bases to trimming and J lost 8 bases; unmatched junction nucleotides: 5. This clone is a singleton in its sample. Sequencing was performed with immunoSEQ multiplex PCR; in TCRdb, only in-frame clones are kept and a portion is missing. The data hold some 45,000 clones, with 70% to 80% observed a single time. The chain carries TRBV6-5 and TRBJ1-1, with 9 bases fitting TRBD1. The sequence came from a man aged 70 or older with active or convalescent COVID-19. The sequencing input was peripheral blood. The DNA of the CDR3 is TGTGCCACGGAGGGACAGGGAGAAGCTTTCTTT. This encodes CATEGQGEAFF.